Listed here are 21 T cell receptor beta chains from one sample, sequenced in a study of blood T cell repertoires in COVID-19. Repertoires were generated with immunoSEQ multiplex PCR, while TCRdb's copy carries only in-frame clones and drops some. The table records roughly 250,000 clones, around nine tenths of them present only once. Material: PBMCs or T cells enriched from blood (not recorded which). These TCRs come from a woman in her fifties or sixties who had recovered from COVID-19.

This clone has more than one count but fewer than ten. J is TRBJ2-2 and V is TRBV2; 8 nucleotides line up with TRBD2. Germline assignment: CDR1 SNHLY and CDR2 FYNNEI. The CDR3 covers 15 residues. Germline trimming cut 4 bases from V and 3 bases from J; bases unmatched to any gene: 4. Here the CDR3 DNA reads TGTGCCAGCAGTGCTAGCGGGCTAGACACCGGGGAGCTGTTTTTT. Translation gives CASSASGLDTGELFF.

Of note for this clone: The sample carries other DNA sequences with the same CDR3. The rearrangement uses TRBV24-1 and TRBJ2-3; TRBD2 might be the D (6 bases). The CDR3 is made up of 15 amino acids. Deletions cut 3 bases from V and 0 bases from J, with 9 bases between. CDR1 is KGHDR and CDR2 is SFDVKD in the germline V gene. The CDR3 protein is CATSDRDSSTDTQYF. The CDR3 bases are TGTGCCACCAGTGATCGGGACTCTAGCACAGATACGCAGTATTTT.

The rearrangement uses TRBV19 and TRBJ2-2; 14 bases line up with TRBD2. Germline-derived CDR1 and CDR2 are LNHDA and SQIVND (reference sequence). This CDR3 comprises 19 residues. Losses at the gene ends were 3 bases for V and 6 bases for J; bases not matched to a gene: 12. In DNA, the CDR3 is TGTGCCAGTAGTATCCCACCGACTAGCGGGAGGGCCGGGGCCGGGGAGCTGTTTTTT. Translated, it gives CASSIPPTSGRAGAGELFF. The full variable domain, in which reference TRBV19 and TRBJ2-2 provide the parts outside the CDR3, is DGGITQSPKYLFRKEGQNVTLSCEQNLNHDAMYWYRQDPGQGLRLIYYSQIVNDFQKGDIAEGYSVSREKKESFPLTVTSAQKNPTAFYLCASSIPPTSGRAGAGELFFGEGSRLTVL.

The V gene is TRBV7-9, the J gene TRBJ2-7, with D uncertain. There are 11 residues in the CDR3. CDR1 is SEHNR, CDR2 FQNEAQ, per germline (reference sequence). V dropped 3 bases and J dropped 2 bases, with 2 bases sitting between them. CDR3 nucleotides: TGTGCCAGCAGCTTTACCTACGAGCAGTACTTC. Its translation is CASSFTYEQYF.

DNA of the CDR3: TGCGCCAGCAGCCCGGACAGCGGAGCGAACACCGGGGAGCTGTTTTTT. It codes for CASSPDSGANTGELFF. V gene TRBV5-1 combines with J gene TRBJ2-2, with D tentatively TRBD1 (6 bases). The CDR3 spans 16 residues. From germline, CDR1 is SGHRS and CDR2 YFSETQ. The germline V and J ends were trimmed by 4 bases and 0 bases, with 13 bases remaining between them.

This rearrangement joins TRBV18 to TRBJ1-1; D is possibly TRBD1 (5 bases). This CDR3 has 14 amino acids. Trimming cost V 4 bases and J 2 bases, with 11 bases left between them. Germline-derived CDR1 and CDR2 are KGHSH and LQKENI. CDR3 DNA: TGTGCCAGCTCACGTTTCGACAGCAACACTGAAGCTTTCTTT. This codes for CASSRFDSNTEAFF.

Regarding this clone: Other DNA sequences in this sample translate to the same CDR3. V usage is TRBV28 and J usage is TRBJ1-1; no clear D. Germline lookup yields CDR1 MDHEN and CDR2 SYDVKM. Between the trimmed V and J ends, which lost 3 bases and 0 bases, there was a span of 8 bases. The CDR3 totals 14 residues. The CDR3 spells CASSLRQMNTEAFF. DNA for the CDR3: TGTGCCAGCAGTTTGAGGCAGATGAACACTGAAGCTTTCTTT.

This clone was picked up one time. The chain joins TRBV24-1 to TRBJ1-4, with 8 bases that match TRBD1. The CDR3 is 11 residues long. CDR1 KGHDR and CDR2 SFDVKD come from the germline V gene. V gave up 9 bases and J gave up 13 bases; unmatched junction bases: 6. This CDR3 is CATDDRGGLFF. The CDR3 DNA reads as TGTGCCACCGACGACAGGGGAGGACTGTTTTTT.

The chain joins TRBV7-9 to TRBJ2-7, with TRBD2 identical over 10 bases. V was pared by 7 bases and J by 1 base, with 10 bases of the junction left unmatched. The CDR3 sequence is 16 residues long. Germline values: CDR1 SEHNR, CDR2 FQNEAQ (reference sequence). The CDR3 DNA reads TGTGCCAGCAATACAGCGGGAGGGATGGGGTCCTACGAGCAGTACTTC. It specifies CASNTAGGMGSYEQYF. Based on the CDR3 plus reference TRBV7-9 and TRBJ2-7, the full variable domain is DTGVSQNPRHKITKRGQNVTFRCDPISEHNRLYWYRQTLGQGPEFLTYFQNEAQLEKSRLLSDRFSAERPKGSFSTLEIQRTEQGDSAMYLCASNTAGGMGSYEQYFGPGTRLTVT.

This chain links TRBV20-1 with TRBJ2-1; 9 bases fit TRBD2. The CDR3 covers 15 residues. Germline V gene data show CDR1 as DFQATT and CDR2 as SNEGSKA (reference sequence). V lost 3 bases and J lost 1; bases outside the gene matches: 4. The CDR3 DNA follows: TGCAGTGCTAGTTACCTAGCGGGGTCCTACAATGAGCAGTTCTTC. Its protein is CSASYLAGSYNEQFF.

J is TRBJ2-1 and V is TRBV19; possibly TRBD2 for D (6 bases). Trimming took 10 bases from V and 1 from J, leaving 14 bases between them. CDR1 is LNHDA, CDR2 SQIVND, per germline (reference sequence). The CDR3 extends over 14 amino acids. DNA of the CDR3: TGTGCCACCCGGGAGTTGGGATCCTACAATGAGCAGTTCTTC. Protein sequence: CATRELGSYNEQFF.

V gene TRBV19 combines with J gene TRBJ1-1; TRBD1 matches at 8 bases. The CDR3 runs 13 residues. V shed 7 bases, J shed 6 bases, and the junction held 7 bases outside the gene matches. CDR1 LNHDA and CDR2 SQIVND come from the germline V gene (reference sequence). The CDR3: CASTDRERAEAFF. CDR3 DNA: TGTGCCAGTACGGACAGGGAGAGGGCTGAAGCTTTCTTT. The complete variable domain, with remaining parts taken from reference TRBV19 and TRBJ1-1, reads DGGITQSPKYLFRKEGQNVTLSCEQNLNHDAMYWYRQDPGQGLRLIYYSQIVNDFQKGDIAEGYSVSREKKESFPLTVTSAQKNPTAFYLCASTDRERAEAFFGQGTRLTVV.

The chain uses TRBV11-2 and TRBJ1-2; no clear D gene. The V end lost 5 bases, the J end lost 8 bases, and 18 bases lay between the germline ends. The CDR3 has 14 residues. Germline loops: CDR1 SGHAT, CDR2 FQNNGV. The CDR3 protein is CASSRGVKVGGYTF. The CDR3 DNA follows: TGTGCCAGCAGCCGGGGTGTAAAGGTTGGGGGCTACACCTTC.

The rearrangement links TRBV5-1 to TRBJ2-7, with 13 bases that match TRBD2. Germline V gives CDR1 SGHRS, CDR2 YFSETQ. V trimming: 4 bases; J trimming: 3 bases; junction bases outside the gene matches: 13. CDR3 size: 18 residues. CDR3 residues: CASSPGLAGAMGYYEQYF. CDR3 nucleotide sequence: TGCGCCAGCAGCCCCGGACTAGCGGGAGCTATGGGGTACTACGAGCAGTACTTC.

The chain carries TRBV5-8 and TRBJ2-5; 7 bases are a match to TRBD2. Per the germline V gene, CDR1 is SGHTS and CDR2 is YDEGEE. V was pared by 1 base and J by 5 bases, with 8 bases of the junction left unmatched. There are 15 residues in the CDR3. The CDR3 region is CASSLTGGRIETQYF. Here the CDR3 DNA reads TGTGCCAGCAGCTTGACGGGAGGAAGAATCGAGACCCAGTACTTC.

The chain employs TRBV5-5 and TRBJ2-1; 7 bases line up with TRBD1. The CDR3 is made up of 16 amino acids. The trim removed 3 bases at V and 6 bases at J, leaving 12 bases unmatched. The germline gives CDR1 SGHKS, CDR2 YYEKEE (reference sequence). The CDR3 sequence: CASSSAGGTETNEQFF. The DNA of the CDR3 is TGTGCCAGCAGCTCGGCAGGGGGAACGGAAACCAATGAGCAGTTCTTC. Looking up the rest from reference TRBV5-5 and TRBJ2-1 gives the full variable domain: DAGVTQSPTHLIKTRGQQVTLRCSPISGHKSVSWYQQVLGQGPQFIFQYYEKEERGRGNFPDRFSARQFPNYSSELNVNALLLGDSALYLCASSSAGGTETNEQFFGPGTRLTVL.

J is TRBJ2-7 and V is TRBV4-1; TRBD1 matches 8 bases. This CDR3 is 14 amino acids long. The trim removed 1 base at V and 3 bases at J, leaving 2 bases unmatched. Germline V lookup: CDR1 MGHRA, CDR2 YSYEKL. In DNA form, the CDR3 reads TGCGCCAGCAGCCAAGCGGACAGGGACTACGAGCAGTACTTC. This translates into CASSQADRDYEQYF.

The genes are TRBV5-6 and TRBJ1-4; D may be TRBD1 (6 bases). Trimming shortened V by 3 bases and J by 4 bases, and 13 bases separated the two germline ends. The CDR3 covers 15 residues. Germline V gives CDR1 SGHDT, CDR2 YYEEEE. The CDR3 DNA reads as TGTGCCAGCAGCTCCCAGGGGCAGTTTAATGAAAAACTGTTTTTT. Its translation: CASSSQGQFNEKLFF.

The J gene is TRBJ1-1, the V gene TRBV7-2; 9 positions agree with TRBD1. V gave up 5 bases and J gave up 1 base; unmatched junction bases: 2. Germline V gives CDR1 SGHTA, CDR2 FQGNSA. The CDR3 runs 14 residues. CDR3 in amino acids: CASSLTGGNTEAFF. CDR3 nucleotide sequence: TGTGCCAGCAGCCTGACAGGGGGGAACACTGAAGCTTTCTTT.

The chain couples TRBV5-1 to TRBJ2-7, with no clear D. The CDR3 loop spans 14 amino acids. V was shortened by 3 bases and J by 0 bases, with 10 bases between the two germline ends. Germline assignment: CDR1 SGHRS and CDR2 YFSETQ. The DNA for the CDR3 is TGCGCCAGCAGCTCATCTAGAGCCTCCTACGAGCAGTACTTC. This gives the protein CASSSSRASYEQYF.

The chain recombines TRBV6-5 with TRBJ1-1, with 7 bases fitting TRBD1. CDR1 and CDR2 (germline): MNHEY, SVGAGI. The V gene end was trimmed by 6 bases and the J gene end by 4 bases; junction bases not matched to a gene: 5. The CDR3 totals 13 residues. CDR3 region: CASRPGGGTEAFF. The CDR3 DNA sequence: TGTGCCAGCAGGCCAGGGGGTGGCACTGAAGCTTTCTTT.